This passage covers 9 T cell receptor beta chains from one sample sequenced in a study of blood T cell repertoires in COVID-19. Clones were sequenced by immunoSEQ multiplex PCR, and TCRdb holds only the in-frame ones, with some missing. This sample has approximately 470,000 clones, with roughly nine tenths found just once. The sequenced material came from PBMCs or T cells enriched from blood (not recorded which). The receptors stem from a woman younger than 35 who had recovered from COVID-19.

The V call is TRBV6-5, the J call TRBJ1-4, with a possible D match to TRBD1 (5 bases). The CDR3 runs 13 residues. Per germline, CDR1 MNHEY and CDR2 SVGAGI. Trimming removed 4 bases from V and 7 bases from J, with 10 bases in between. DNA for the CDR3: TGTGCCAGCAGTTCAGGGAATGCTGAAAAACTGTTTTTT. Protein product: CASSSGNAEKLFF.

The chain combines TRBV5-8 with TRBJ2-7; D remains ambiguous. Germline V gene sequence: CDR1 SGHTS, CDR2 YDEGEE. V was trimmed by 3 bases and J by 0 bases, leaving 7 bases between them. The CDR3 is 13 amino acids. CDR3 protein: CASSSGFSYEQYF. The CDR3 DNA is TGTGCCAGCAGCTCAGGTTTCTCCTACGAGCAGTACTTC.

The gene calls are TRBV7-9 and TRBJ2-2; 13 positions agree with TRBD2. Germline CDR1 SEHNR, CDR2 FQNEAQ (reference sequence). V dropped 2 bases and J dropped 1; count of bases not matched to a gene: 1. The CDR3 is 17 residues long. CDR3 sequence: CASSLRLAGGNTGELFF. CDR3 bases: TGTGCCAGCAGCTTACGACTAGCGGGGGGGAACACCGGGGAGCTGTTTTTT.

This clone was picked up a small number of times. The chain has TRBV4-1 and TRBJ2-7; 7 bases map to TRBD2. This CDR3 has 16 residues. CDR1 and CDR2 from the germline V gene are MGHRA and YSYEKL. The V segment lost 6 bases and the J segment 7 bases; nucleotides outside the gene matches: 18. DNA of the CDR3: TGCGCCAGCAGACTTAGGGCGGGAGAGGGCCCCGGGGAGCAGTACTTC. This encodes CASRLRAGEGPGEQYF.

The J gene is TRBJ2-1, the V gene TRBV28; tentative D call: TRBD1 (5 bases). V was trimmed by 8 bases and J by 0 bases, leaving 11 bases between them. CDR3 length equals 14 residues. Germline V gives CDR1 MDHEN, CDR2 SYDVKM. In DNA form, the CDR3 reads TGTGCCAGCCGAGACAGCTCCTCCTACAATGAGCAGTTCTTC. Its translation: CASRDSSSYNEQFF.

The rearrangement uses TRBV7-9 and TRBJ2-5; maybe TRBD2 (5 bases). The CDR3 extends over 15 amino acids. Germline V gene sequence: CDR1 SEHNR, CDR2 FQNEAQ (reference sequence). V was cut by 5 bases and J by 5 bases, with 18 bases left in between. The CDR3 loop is CASSPPGVRGETQYF. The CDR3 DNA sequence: TGTGCCAGCAGCCCGCCAGGTGTGAGAGGGGAGACCCAGTACTTC.

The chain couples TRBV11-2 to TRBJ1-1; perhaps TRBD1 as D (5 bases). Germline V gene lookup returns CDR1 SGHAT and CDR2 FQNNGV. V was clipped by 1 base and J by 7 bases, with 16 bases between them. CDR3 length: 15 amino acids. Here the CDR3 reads CASSLGRGESGEAFF. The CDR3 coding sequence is TGTGCCAGCAGCTTAGGGCGGGGGGAGAGTGGTGAAGCTTTCTTT. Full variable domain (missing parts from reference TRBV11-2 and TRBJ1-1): EAGVAQSPRYKIIEKRQSVAFWCNPISGHATLYWYQQILGQGPKLLIQFQNNGVVDDSQLPKDRFSAERLKGVDSTLKIQPAKLEDSAVYLCASSLGRGESGEAFFGQGTRLTVV.

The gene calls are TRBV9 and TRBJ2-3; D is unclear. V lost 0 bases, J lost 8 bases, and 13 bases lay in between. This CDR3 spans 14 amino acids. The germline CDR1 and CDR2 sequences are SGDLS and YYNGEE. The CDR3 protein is CASSVGGPVGTQYF. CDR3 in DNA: TGTGCCAGCAGCGTAGGCGGCCCGGTGGGTACGCAGTATTTT.

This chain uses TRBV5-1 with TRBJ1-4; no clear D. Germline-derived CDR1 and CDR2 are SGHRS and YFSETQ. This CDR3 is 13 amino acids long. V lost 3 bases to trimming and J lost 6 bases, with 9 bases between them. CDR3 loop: CASSSPPDEKLFF. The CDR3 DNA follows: TGCGCCAGCAGCTCCCCCCCGGATGAAAAACTGTTTTTT.